The clone carrying this T cell receptor (beta chain) was detected ten times or more. TCRdb re-called the 5' RACE reads with MiXCR, one entry per CDR3 protein. The sample yields about 55,000 distinct CDR3 sequences, about 4.1% seen once. This sample is part of a study of neurological immune-mediated disorders. This clonotype originated in a man aged 55 to 69 with multiple sclerosis. Sequences were obtained from PBMCs.

CDR3 in amino acids: CASSPLAGDYNEQFF. CDR3 coding DNA: TGTGCCAGCAGCCCTCTAGCGGGAGACTACAATGAGCAGTTCTTC. V and J are TRBV28 and TRBJ2-1, with TRBD2 identical over 10 bases. V was pared by 6 bases and J by 3 bases, with 5 bases of the junction left unmatched. Germline V gene lookup returns CDR1 MDHEN and CDR2 SYDVKM. The CDR3 covers 15 residues. Drawing the rest from reference TRBV28 and TRBJ2-1, the complete variable domain is DVKVTQSSRYLVKRTGEKVFLECVQDMDHENMFWYRQDPGLGLRLIYFSYDVKMKEKGDIPEGYSVSREKKERFSLILESASTNQTSMYLCASSPLAGDYNEQFFGPGTRLTVL.